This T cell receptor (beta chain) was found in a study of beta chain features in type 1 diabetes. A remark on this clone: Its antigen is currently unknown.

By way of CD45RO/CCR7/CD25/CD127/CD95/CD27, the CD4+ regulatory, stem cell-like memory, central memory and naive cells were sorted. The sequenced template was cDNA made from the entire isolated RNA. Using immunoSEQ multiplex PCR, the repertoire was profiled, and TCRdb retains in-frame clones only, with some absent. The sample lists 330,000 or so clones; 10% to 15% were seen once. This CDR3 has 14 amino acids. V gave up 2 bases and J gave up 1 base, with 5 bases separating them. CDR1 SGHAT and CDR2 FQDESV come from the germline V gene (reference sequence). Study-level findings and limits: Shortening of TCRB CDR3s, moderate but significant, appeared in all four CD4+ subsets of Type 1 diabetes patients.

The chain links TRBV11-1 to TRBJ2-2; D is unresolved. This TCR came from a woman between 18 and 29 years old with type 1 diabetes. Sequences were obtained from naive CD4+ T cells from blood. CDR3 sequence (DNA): TGTGCCAGCAGCTTACTCGGGAACACCGGGGAGCTGTTTTTT. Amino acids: CASSLLGNTGELFF.